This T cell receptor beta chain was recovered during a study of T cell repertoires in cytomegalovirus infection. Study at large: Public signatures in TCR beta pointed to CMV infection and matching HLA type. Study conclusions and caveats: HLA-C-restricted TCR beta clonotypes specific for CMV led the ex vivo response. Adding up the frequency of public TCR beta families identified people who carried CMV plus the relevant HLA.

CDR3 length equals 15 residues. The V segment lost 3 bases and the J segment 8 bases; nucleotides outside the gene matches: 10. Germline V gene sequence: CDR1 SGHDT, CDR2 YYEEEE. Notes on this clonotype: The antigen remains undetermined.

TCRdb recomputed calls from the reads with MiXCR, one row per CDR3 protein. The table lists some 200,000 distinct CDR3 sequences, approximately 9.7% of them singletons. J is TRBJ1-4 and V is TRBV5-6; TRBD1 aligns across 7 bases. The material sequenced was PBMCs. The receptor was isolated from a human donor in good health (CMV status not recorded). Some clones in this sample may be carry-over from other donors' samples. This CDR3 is CASSSTGWVEEKLFF. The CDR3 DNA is TGTGCCAGCAGCTCGACAGGGTGGGTAGAAGAAAAACTGTTTTTT.